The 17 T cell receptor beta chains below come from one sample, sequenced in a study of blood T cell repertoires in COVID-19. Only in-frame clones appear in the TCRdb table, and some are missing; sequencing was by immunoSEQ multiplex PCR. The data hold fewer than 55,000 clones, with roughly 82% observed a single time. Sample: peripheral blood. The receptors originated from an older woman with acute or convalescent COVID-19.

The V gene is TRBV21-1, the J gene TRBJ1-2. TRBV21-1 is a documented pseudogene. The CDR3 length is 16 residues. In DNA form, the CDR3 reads TGTGCCAGCAGCAATTACCCCCAGGGAGGTAGGTATGGCTACACCTTC. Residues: CASSNYPQGGRYGYTF.

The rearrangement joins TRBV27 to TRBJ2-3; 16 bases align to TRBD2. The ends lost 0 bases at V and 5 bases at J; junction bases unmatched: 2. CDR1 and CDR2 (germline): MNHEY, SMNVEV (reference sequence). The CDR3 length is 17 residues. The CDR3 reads CASSLSGLAGGGDTQYF. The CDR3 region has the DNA TGTGCCAGCAGTTTATCGGGACTAGCGGGAGGGGGAGATACGCAGTATTTT.

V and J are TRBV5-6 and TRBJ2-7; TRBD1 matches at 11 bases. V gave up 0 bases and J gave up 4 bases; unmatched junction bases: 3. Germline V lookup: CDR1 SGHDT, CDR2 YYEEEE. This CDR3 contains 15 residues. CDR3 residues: CASSLADRGPYEQYF. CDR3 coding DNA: TGTGCCAGCAGCTTGGCGGACAGGGGGCCTTACGAGCAGTACTTC.

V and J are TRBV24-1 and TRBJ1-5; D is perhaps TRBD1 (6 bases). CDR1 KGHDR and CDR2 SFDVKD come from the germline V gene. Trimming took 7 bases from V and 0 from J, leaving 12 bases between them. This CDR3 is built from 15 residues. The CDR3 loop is CATSDGQSSNQPQHF. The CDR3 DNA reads TGTGCCACCAGCGATGGACAGTCTAGCAATCAGCCCCAGCATTTT.

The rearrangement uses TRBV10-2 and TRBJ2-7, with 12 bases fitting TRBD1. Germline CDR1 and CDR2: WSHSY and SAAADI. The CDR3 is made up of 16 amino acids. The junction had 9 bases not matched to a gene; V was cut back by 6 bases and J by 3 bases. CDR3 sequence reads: CASSSGTGGNHYEQYF. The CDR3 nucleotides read TGCGCCAGCAGCTCCGGGACAGGGGGCAACCACTACGAGCAGTACTTC.

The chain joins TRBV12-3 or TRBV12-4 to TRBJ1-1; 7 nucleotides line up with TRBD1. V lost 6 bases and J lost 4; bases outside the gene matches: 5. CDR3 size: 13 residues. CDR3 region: CASSTTGSTEAFF. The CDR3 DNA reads TGTGCCAGCAGCACGACAGGGAGCACTGAAGCTTTCTTT.

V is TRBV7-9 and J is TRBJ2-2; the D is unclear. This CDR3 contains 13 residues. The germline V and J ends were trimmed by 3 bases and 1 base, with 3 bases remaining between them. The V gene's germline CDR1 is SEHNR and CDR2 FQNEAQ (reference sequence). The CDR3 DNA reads TGTGCCAGCAGCTTTCGGAACACCGGGGAGCTGTTTTTT. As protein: CASSFRNTGELFF.

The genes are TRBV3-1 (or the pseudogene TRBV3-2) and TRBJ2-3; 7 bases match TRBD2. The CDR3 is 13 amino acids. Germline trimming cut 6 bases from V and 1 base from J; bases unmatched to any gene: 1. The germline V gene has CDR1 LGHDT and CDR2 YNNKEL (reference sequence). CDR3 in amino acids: CASRSGGTDTQYF. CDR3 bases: TGTGCCAGCAGAAGCGGGGGCACAGATACGCAGTATTTT.

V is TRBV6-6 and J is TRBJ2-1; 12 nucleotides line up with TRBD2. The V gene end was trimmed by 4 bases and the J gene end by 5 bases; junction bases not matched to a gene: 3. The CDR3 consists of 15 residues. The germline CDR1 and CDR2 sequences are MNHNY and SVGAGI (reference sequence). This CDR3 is CASSSGLAGHNEQFF. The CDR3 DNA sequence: TGTGCCAGCAGTTCCGGACTAGCGGGGCACAATGAGCAGTTCTTC.

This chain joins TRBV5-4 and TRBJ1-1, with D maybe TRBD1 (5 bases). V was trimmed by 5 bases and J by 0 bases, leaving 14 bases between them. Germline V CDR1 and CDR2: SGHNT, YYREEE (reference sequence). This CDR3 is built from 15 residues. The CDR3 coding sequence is TGTGCCAGCAGTTTACCGGGACTCATGAACACTGAAGCTTTCTTT. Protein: CASSLPGLMNTEAFF.

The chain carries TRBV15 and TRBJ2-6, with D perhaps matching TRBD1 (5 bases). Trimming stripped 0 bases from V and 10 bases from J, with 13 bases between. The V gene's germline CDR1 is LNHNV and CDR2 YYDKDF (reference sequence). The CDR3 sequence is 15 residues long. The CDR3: CATSRDLGSGNVLTF. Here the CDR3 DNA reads TGTGCCACCAGCAGAGATTTGGGGTCAGGGAACGTCCTGACTTTC.

For the CDR3, the DNA is TGTGCCAGAAGCTTGGAGCGTGTTGTCAACTACGAGCAGTACTTC. Protein sequence: CARSLERVVNYEQYF. V usage is TRBV5-3 and J usage is TRBJ2-7; no firm D call. TRBV5-3 is noted as an ORF with a role that remains uncertain. This CDR3 is 15 amino acids long. Trimming left V 0 bases short and J 3 bases short, with 13 bases between.

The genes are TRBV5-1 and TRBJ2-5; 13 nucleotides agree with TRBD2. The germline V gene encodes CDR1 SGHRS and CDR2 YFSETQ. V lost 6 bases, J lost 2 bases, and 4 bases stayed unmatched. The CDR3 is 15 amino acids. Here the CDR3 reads CASNQLAGGQETQYF. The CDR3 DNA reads TGCGCCAGCAACCAACTAGCGGGGGGGCAAGAGACCCAGTACTTC.

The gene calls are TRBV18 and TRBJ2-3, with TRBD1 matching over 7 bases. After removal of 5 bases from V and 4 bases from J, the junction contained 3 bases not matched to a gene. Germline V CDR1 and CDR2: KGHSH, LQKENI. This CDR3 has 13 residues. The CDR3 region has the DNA TGTGCCAGCTCAGACAGGGTTCCAGATACGCAGTATTTT. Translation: CASSDRVPDTQYF.

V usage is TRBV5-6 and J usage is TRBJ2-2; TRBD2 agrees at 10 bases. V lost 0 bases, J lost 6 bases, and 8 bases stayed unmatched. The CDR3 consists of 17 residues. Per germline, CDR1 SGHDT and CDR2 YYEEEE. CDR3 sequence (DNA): TGTGCCAGCAGCTTGGCCGTAGCGGGGGGTACTGCCGGGGAGCTGTTTTTT. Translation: CASSLAVAGGTAGELFF.

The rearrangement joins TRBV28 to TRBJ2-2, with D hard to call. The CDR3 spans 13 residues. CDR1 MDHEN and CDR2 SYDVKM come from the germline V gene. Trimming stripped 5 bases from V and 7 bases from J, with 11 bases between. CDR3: CASSLFARGELFF. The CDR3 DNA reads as TGTGCCAGCAGTCTCTTCGCGCGCGGGGAGCTGTTTTTT.

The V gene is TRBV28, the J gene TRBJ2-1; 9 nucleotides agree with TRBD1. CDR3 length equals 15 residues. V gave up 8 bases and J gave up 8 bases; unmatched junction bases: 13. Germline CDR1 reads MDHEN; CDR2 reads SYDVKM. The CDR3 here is CASHSNRGRSDEQFF. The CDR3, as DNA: TGTGCCAGCCATTCCAACAGGGGGCGCAGCGATGAGCAGTTCTTC. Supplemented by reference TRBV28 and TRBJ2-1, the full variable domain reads DVKVTQSSRYLVKRTGEKVFLECVQDMDHENMFWYRQDPGLGLRLIYFSYDVKMKEKGDIPEGYSVSREKKERFSLILESASTNQTSMYLCASHSNRGRSDEQFFGPGTRLTVL.